This passage covers 8 T cell receptor beta chains from one sample sequenced in a study of OX40 agonist ivuxolimab in advanced cancers. Profiling relied on immunoSEQ multiplex PCR, and the TCRdb table lists in-frame clones only, not all of them. The data contain roughly 67,000 clones, more than 90% of them singletons. Sample: CD4+ or CD8+ T cells sorted from blood, taken in a trial of the OX40 agonist ivuxolimab. The receptors derive from an adult with an advanced solid tumor such as melanoma, head and neck, liver or kidney cancer.

Sample share makes this clone hyperexpanded. The chain has TRBV11-2 and TRBJ1-1; 7 nucleotides match TRBD1. The CDR3 has 14 residues. Germline V CDR1 and CDR2: SGHAT, FQNNGV. J was trimmed by 5 bases and V by 1 base; bases with no gene match: 4. The CDR3 reads CASSLGPGGTEAFF. The CDR3 DNA follows: TGTGCCAGCAGCTTAGGTCCAGGGGGGACTGAAGCTTTCTTT.

The DNA of the CDR3 is TGTGCCAGCAGCCAAGATACCCACCTCTCGGGCTACGAGCAGTACTTC. It yields the protein CASSQDTHLSGYEQYF. The chain joins TRBV4-2 to TRBJ2-5; no firm D call. The better agreement between TRBJ2-7 and the DNA end casts doubt on the J call. CDR1 LGHNA and CDR2 YNFKEQ come from the germline V gene. There are 16 residues in the CDR3.

The CDR3, as DNA: TGTGCCAGCAGCCTACCCCCCTACGAGCAGTACTTC. Its translation: CASSLPPYEQYF. J is TRBJ2-7 and V is TRBV11-2; D uncertain. CDR1 SGHAT and CDR2 FQNNGV come from the germline V gene. Trimming pared 5 bases from V and 2 bases from J, leaving 7 bases between. The CDR3 totals 12 residues.

This chain links TRBV7-6 with TRBJ2-7, with a tentative D call TRBD1 (6 bases). From germline, CDR1 is SGHVS and CDR2 FNYEAQ. Trimming stripped 4 bases from V and 3 bases from J, with 13 bases between. The CDR3 is 14 residues long. CDR3 residues: CASSSDTGYYEQYF. In DNA form, the CDR3 reads TGTGCCAGCAGCTCAGATACAGGGTACTACGAGCAGTACTTC.

V gene TRBV29-1 combines with J gene TRBJ1-2; D unresolved. The germline gives CDR1 SQVTM, CDR2 ANQGSEA. V was pared by 5 bases and J by 1 base, with 8 bases between. This CDR3 spans 12 amino acids. The CDR3 is CSVSSGNYGYTF. CDR3 in DNA: TGCAGCGTTTCCAGCGGTAACTATGGCTACACCTTC.

The rearrangement links TRBV4-2 to TRBJ1-1, with a tentative D call TRBD1 (5 bases). The CDR3 consists of 12 residues. Trimming stripped 1 base from V and 7 bases from J, with 7 bases between. Germline V gene sequence: CDR1 LGHNA, CDR2 YNFKEQ. The CDR3 spells CASSQGGVEAFF. CDR3 DNA sequence: TGTGCCAGCAGCCAAGGGGGCGTTGAAGCTTTCTTT.

This chain joins TRBV6-1 and TRBJ2-1; D not certain. Germline CDR1 MNHNS, CDR2 SASEGT. The ends were cut back, 1 base at V and 0 bases at J, with 7 bases in the middle. The CDR3 is 15 amino acids. The CDR3 spells CASSEGPASYNEQFF. CDR3 nucleotide sequence: TGTGCCAGCAGTGAAGGGCCTGCCTCCTACAATGAGCAGTTCTTC.

CDR3: CASSGRDRGQETQYF. The DNA of the CDR3 is TGTGCCAGCTCGGGCCGGGACAGGGGACAAGAGACCCAGTACTTC. The chain carries TRBV18 and TRBJ2-5, with TRBD1 matching 10 bases. The CDR3 runs to 15 residues. Losses at the gene ends were 6 bases for V and 2 bases for J; bases not matched to a gene: 6. The germline V gene has CDR1 KGHSH and CDR2 LQKENI.